What follows are 20 T cell receptor beta chains derived from one specimen sequenced in a study of shared clonotypes between healthy human individuals. Sequenced by immunoSEQ multiplex PCR; TCRdb stores in-frame clones only, minus some. The sample contains roughly 2 million clones, over 85% of which appear only once. Input material: naive CD4+ T cells sorted from blood. Subset defined: CD45RA+ positively selected. Source of these receptors: a man aged 18 to 29 in good health.

For the CDR3, the DNA is TGCAGCGTTGTCCTAAGCGGAGACTTCGTCTATACGCAGTATTTT. This encodes CSVVLSGDFVYTQYF. V usage is TRBV29-1 and J usage is TRBJ2-3; D is perhaps TRBD2 (5 bases). The CDR3 consists of 15 residues. The germline CDR1 and CDR2 sequences are SQVTM and ANQGSEA. The V and J ends lost 4 bases and 7 bases respectively, with 21 bases between them.

The genes are TRBV11-3 and TRBJ2-3; 10 bases align to TRBD2. The V gene's germline CDR1 is SGHNT and CDR2 YENEEA. The CDR3 has 16 amino acids. Trimming cost V 5 bases and J 5 bases; bases outside gene matches: 10. This CDR3 is CASSPRSGRGQDTQYF. CDR3 DNA: TGTGCCAGCAGCCCCAGGAGCGGGAGGGGACAAGATACGCAGTATTTT. The variable domain in full, completed from reference TRBV11-3 and TRBJ2-3, reads EAGVVQSPRYKIIEKKQPVAFWCNPISGHNTLYWYLQNLGQGPELLIRYENEEAVDDSQLPKDRFSAERLKGVDSTLKIQPAELGDSAVYLCASSPRSGRGQDTQYFGPGTRLTVL.

The V call is TRBV5-4, the J call TRBJ2-1; 12 bases match TRBD2. Germline V gene sequence: CDR1 SGHNT, CDR2 YYREEE (reference sequence). The V segment lost 4 bases and the J segment 4 bases; nucleotides outside the gene matches: 6. CDR3 length: 16 residues. CDR3 sequence: CASSPGGLAGYNEQFF. CDR3 coding DNA: TGTGCCAGCAGCCCAGGAGGACTAGCGGGGTACAATGAGCAGTTCTTC.

This chain connects TRBV5-1 to TRBJ1-4; 9 bases map to TRBD1. Germline V gene lookup returns CDR1 SGHRS and CDR2 YFSETQ. The V and J ends lost 3 bases and 8 bases, in that order; junction bases with no gene match: 8. This CDR3 is 15 amino acids long. In DNA form, the CDR3 reads TGCGCCAGCAGCTGGACCGGGACAGGGAAAGAAAAACTGTTTTTT. It is translated as CASSWTGTGKEKLFF. Together with reference TRBV5-1 and TRBJ1-4, the CDR3 gives the full variable domain: KAGVTQTPRYLIKTRGQQVTLSCSPISGHRSVSWYQQTPGQGLQFLFEYFSETQRNKGNFPGRFSGRQFSNSRSEMNVSTLELGDSALYLCASSWTGTGKEKLFFGSGTQLSVL.

Of note for this clone: The sample carries other DNA sequences with the same CDR3. The rearrangement uses TRBV10-3 and TRBJ2-1; the D gene is possibly TRBD2 (6 bases). V lost 0 bases and J lost 5, with 11 bases in between. The CDR3 consists of 15 residues. CDR1 ENHRY and CDR2 SYGVKD come from the germline V gene. DNA of the CDR3: TGTGCCATCAGTGAGTCTGGAGGGGTCAACAATGAGCAGTTCTTC. It codes for CAISESGGVNNEQFF.

The J gene is TRBJ1-4, the V gene TRBV4-1, with 8 bases that match TRBD1. The germline CDR1 and CDR2 sequences are MGHRA and YSYEKL. The junction had 10 bases not matched to a gene; V was cut back by 4 bases and J by 3 bases. The CDR3 consists of 17 residues. The CDR3 here is CASSRPGTGGSNEKLFF. CDR3 DNA sequence: TGCGCCAGCAGCCGTCCCGGGACAGGAGGTTCTAATGAAAAACTGTTTTTT.

V is TRBV28 and J is TRBJ1-2, with a possible D match to TRBD1 (5 bases). With 6 bases removed from V and 5 bases from J, the gap between germline ends came to 13 bases. CDR3 length equals 13 residues. Germline assignment: CDR1 MDHEN and CDR2 SYDVKM. The CDR3 nucleotides are TGTGCCAGCAGCCCGGGACTTTATTATGGCTACACCTTC. This codes for CASSPGLYYGYTF.

This clone was detected once. This rearrangement joins TRBV28 to TRBJ2-7; D gene unclear. Germline V gene data show CDR1 as MDHEN and CDR2 as SYDVKM. V dropped 8 bases and J dropped 6 bases, with 17 bases sitting between them. The CDR3 consists of 13 residues. The CDR3 here is CASAVGLRPEQYF. For the CDR3, the DNA is TGTGCCAGCGCAGTAGGGCTTCGGCCCGAGCAGTACTTC.

This clone was found once. The rearrangement links TRBV2 to TRBJ1-1; D is uncertain. This CDR3 is 12 amino acids long. Germline CDR1 SNHLY, CDR2 FYNNEI. The germline V and J ends were trimmed by 3 bases and 4 bases, with 6 bases remaining between them. The CDR3 DNA reads as TGTGCCAGCAGTGACGTCTTCACTGAAGCTTTCTTT. As protein: CASSDVFTEAFF.

The V and J genes are TRBV7-2 and TRBJ2-1; TRBD2 agrees at 7 bases. J lost 5 bases, V lost 1 base, and 5 bases had no gene match. Germline V gene data show CDR1 as SGHTA and CDR2 as FQGNSA. The length of the CDR3 is 15 residues. The CDR3 spells CASSLVGTTDNEQFF. CDR3 nucleotides: TGTGCCAGCAGCTTAGTCGGGACTACTGACAATGAGCAGTTCTTC. The variable domain in full, with the rest retrieved from reference TRBV7-2 and TRBJ2-1, is GAGVSQSPSNKVTEKGKDVELRCDPISGHTALYWYRQSLGQGLEFLIYFQGNSAPDKSGLPSDRFSAERTGGSVSTLTIQRTQQEDSAVYLCASSLVGTTDNEQFFGPGTRLTVL.

This clone was observed once. Other DNA sequences from this sample encode an identical CDR3 as well. The rearrangement joins TRBV7-3 to TRBJ1-1, with 7 bases lining up with TRBD1. CDR1 is SGHTA and CDR2 is FQGTGA in the germline V gene. The CDR3 covers 14 residues. The junction had 3 bases not matched to a gene; V was cut back by 4 bases and J by 1 base. The CDR3 loop reads CASSSGQKNTEAFF. CDR3 nucleotide sequence: TGTGCCAGCAGCTCGGGACAGAAGAACACTGAAGCTTTCTTT.

The chain has TRBV10-3 and TRBJ2-2; 16 nucleotides match TRBD2. The CDR3 spans 16 residues. V was pared by 8 bases and J by 1 base, with 1 base of the junction left unmatched. Per germline, CDR1 ENHRY and CDR2 SYGVKD. The CDR3 sequence: CAIGTSGRENTGELFF. CDR3 DNA: TGTGCCATCGGGACTAGCGGGAGGGAGAACACCGGGGAGCTGTTTTTT.

This clone was counted many times. This chain connects TRBV5-1 to TRBJ2-2; 15 bases align to TRBD2. J was trimmed by 5 bases and V by 0 bases; bases with no gene match: 5. The CDR3 runs 18 residues. The germline CDR1 and CDR2 sequences are SGHRS and YFSETQ. The CDR3 region is CASSLGTSGRAWTGELFF. The CDR3, as DNA: TGCGCCAGCAGCTTGGGGACTAGCGGGAGGGCCTGGACCGGGGAGCTGTTTTTT. The complete variable domain, with remaining parts taken from reference TRBV5-1 and TRBJ2-2, reads KAGVTQTPRYLIKTRGQQVTLSCSPISGHRSVSWYQQTPGQGLQFLFEYFSETQRNKGNFPGRFSGRQFSNSRSEMNVSTLELGDSALYLCASSLGTSGRAWTGELFFGEGSRLTVL.

The J gene is TRBJ1-3, the V gene TRBV5-4; D is perhaps TRBD1 (6 bases). Germline V gene sequence: CDR1 SGHNT, CDR2 YYREEE (reference sequence). Trimming left V 5 bases short and J 4 bases short, with 13 bases between. The CDR3 covers 14 residues. The CDR3 DNA sequence: TGTGCCAGCAGGCGAACAGGGTCCGGAAACACCATATATTTT. Translation gives CASRRTGSGNTIYF.

The chain uses TRBV28 and TRBJ2-7; weak D call: TRBD1 (5 bases). V lost 4 bases to trimming and J lost 6 bases, with 10 bases between them. This CDR3 spans 12 amino acids. The germline V gene has CDR1 MDHEN and CDR2 SYDVKM. The DNA of the CDR3 is TGTGCCAGCAGTTCTCAGGGTCCCGAGCAGTACTTC. Amino acid sequence: CASSSQGPEQYF.

The rearrangement joins TRBV5-6 to TRBJ2-3; the D gene is possibly TRBD1 (5 bases). Between the trimmed V and J ends, which lost 1 base and 1 base, there was a span of 10 bases. This CDR3 spans 15 amino acids. The germline gives CDR1 SGHDT, CDR2 YYEEEE. CDR3 bases: TGTGCCAGCAGCTTGAGGGGCCTGGGCACAGATACGCAGTATTTT. This translates into CASSLRGLGTDTQYF.

The chain recombines TRBV5-1 with TRBJ2-6; D gene unclear. The CDR3 runs 14 residues. Trimming took off 5 bases at V and 0 bases at J, with 6 bases between the two ends. CDR1 SGHRS and CDR2 YFSETQ come from the germline V gene. The CDR3 sequence: CASRDPSGANVLTF. The CDR3 DNA sequence: TGCGCCAGCAGGGACCCCTCTGGGGCCAACGTCCTGACTTTC.

A word on this clone: The sample carries other DNA sequences with the same CDR3. This rearrangement joins TRBV7-9 to TRBJ1-4; D unresolved. This CDR3 region has 15 residues. Germline CDR1 reads SEHNR; CDR2 reads FQNEAQ (reference sequence). The V end lost 0 bases, the J end lost 3 bases, and 8 bases lay between the germline ends. The CDR3 is CASSLAGGPNEKLFF. The CDR3 nucleotides are TGTGCCAGCAGCTTAGCGGGTGGACCTAATGAAAAACTGTTTTTT. The variable domain in full, with the rest retrieved from reference TRBV7-9 and TRBJ1-4, is DTGVSQNPRHKITKRGQNVTFRCDPISEHNRLYWYRQTLGQGPEFLTYFQNEAQLEKSRLLSDRFSAERPKGSFSTLEIQRTEQGDSAMYLCASSLAGGPNEKLFFGSGTQLSVL.

This chain joins TRBV7-8 and TRBJ2-7, with TRBD1 as a possible D gene (6 bases). The CDR3 contains 16 residues. The V gene lost 5 bases and the J gene lost 1 base, with 18 bases spanning the gap. CDR1 SGHVS and CDR2 FQNEAQ come from the germline V gene. Here the CDR3 DNA reads TGTGCCAGCAGCCGGGAAGGGTTGACAGGATCCTACGAGCAGTACTTC. This gives the protein CASSREGLTGSYEQYF. The entire variable domain, with the rest obtained from reference TRBV7-8 and TRBJ2-7, is as follows: GAGVSQSPRYKVAKRGQDVALRCDPISGHVSLFWYQQALGQGPEFLTYFQNEAQLDKSGLPSDRFFAERPEGSVSTLKIQRTQQEDSAVYLCASSREGLTGSYEQYFGPGTRLTVT.

To note about this clone: This specimen includes other DNA sequences encoding the same CDR3. V is TRBV2 and J is TRBJ1-6, with unresolved D. V dropped 4 bases and J dropped 7 bases, with 8 bases sitting between them. The CDR3 runs to 13 residues. Per germline, CDR1 SNHLY and CDR2 FYNNEI. The CDR3 nucleotides read TGTGCCAGCAGTGTTGGGCCCAATTCACCCCTCCACTTT. Its protein product is CASSVGPNSPLHF.